Listed below are T cell receptor beta chains from one sample, sequenced in a study of T cells in Graves' hyperthyroidism and ophthalmopathy. Each CDR3 protein is one row after TCRdb ran MiXCR on the multiplex PCR reads. Of 350,000 to 400,000 distinct CDR3 sequences in the sample, over 15% were seen once. The sample was blood. These receptors originate from a woman between 18 and 29 years old with Graves' hyperthyroidism. The CDR3 runs from the conserved cysteine through the conserved F or W. A D gene is named only where the DNA matches it firmly. Clone size, where shown, is once, few, many, or a class for clones that have expanded.

D gene: NA
clone size: NA
V gene: TRBV19
J gene: TRBJ1-2
CDR3 DNA: TGTGCCAGTAAAGAAGGACACCTCTATGGCTACACCTTC
CDR3 protein: CASKEGHLYGYTF

D gene: TRBD1
clone size: many
V gene: TRBV5-1
J gene: TRBJ1-2
CDR3 DNA: TGCGCCAGCAGCAGAGGGACAGGGGCTGATCTCTATGGCTACACCTTC
CDR3 protein: CASSRGTGADLYGYTF

D gene: NA
clone size: NA
V gene: TRBV6-1
J gene: TRBJ1-1
CDR3 DNA: TGTGCCAGCAGTGAAGGACACTTGAACACTGAAGCTTTCTTT
CDR3 protein: CASSEGHLNTEAFF

D gene: NA
clone size: few
V gene: TRBV4-1
J gene: TRBJ1-6
CDR3 DNA: TGCGCCAGCAGACCTTCGGCGGGGCAGGGACGATCACCCCTCCACTTT
CDR3 protein: CASRPSAGQGRSPLHF

D gene: NA
clone size: many
V gene: TRBV30
J gene: TRBJ1-1
CDR3 DNA: TGTGCCTGGGTCAGGGATTTTGCTGAAGCTTTCTTT
CDR3 protein: CAWVRDFAEAFF

D gene: TRBD1
clone size: many
V gene: TRBV2
J gene: TRBJ2-7
CDR3 DNA: TGTGCCAGCAGAGGGACAGCTCCCCGCTACGAGCAGTACTTC
CDR3 protein: CASRGTAPRYEQYF

D gene: TRBD2
clone size: many
V gene: TRBV29-1
J gene: TRBJ2-7
CDR3 DNA: TGCAGCGTTGAAATAGCGGGGGGATCCTACGAGCAGTACTTC
CDR3 protein: CSVEIAGGSYEQYF

D gene: NA
clone size: few
V gene: TRBV6-2/TRBV6-3
J gene: TRBJ2-4
CDR3 DNA: TGTGCCAACAGTTACCCCGGAGGAGCCAAAAACATTCAGTACTTC
CDR3 protein: CANSYPGGAKNIQYF

D gene: TRBD1
clone size: many
V gene: TRBV2
J gene: TRBJ2-5
CDR3 DNA: TGTGCCAGCAGACCCCCCCCAGGGACAGCCCAGTACTTC
CDR3 protein: CASRPPPGTAQYF

D gene: NA
clone size: NA
V gene: TRBV12-3/TRBV12-4
J gene: TRBJ1-1
CDR3 DNA: TGTGCCAGCAGTTGGGGGGCCTTCATGAACACTGAAGCTTTCTTT
CDR3 protein: CASSWGAFMNTEAFF

D gene: NA
clone size: many
V gene: TRBV5-8
J gene: TRBJ1-3
CDR3 DNA: TGTGCCAGCAGCTTTACGGGCCAAAGAAACACCATATATTTT
CDR3 protein: CASSFTGQRNTIYF

D gene: NA
clone size: many
V gene: TRBV7-9
J gene: TRBJ1-2
CDR3 DNA: TGTGCCAGCAGCCCCCTTAGGGCCGCTTATGGCTACACCTTC
CDR3 protein: CASSPLRAAYGYTF

D gene: NA
clone size: few
V gene: TRBV2
J gene: TRBJ2-5
CDR3 DNA: TGTGCCAGCAGTGTCGCTCACTCACAAGAGACCCAGTACTTC
CDR3 protein: CASSVAHSQETQYF

D gene: NA
clone size: many
V gene: TRBV11-2
J gene: TRBJ2-2
CDR3 DNA: TGTGCCAGCAGCGCCCTTCTCGGGGAGCTGTTTTTT
CDR3 protein: CASSALLGELFF

D gene: NA
clone size: many
V gene: TRBV7-3
J gene: TRBJ2-3
CDR3 DNA: TGTGCCAGCAGCTCCTCCCCTAGCACAGATACGCAGTATTTT
CDR3 protein: CASSSSPSTDTQYF

D gene: TRBD2
clone size: many
V gene: TRBV5-1
J gene: TRBJ2-5
CDR3 DNA: TGCGCCAGCAGCGATCCGACTAGCGGGGGGGCGGAGACCCAGTACTTC
CDR3 protein: CASSDPTSGGAETQYF

D gene: TRBD2
clone size: many
V gene: TRBV6-1
J gene: TRBJ2-4
CDR3 DNA: TGTGCCAGCAGTGCTAGCGGGGGGAGAGTGGTTCAGTACTTC
CDR3 protein: CASSASGGRVVQYF

D gene: NA
clone size: many
V gene: TRBV15
J gene: TRBJ1-2
CDR3 DNA: TGTGCCACCAGCCGGAGGTTTCGGACAGAAGGGGGCTACACCTTC
CDR3 protein: CATSRRFRTEGGYTF

D gene: NA
clone size: few
V gene: TRBV30
J gene: TRBJ1-3
CDR3 DNA: TGTGCCTGGAGTGTCGGTGGTTCTGGAAACACCATATATTTT
CDR3 protein: CAWSVGGSGNTIYF

D gene: TRBD1
clone size: NA
V gene: TRBV13
J gene: TRBJ1-6
CDR3 DNA: TGTGCCAGCAGCCCCCGGACAGGGGAAAATTCACCCCTCCACTTT
CDR3 protein: CASSPRTGENSPLHF

D gene: NA
clone size: many
V gene: TRBV6-2/TRBV6-3
J gene: TRBJ1-5
CDR3 DNA: TGTGCCAGCAGTTCCCCCCGGGCGTGGCGAGATCAGCCCCAGCATTTT
CDR3 protein: CASSSPRAWRDQPQHF

D gene: NA
clone size: many
V gene: TRBV12-3/TRBV12-4
J gene: TRBJ1-1
CDR3 DNA: TGTGCCAGCAGTCTCAGGGTGAAGGGGACTGAAGCTTTCTTT
CDR3 protein: CASSLRVKGTEAFF

D gene: NA
clone size: many
V gene: TRBV20-1
J gene: TRBJ1-1
CDR3 DNA: TGCAGTGCTGAGTTTCGGGGCACTGAAGCTTTCTTT
CDR3 protein: CSAEFRGTEAFF

D gene: NA
clone size: many
V gene: TRBV10-3
J gene: TRBJ1-5
CDR3 DNA: TGTGCCATCAGCGTGGGGGTTCCTGATCAGCCCCAGCATTTT
CDR3 protein: CAISVGVPDQPQHF

D gene: NA
clone size: many
V gene: TRBV27
J gene: TRBJ1-2
CDR3 DNA: TGTGCCAGCAGTTTAATGGCGGGAGCCTTCATTCCCCATGGCTACACCTTC
CDR3 protein: CASSLMAGAFIPHGYTF

D gene: NA
clone size: many
V gene: TRBV5-1
J gene: TRBJ2-2
CDR3 DNA: TGTGCCAGCAGCTTGGCAAACACCGGGGAGCTGTTTTTT
CDR3 protein: CASSLANTGELFF

D gene: NA
clone size: few
V gene: TRBV6-1
J gene: TRBJ2-4
CDR3 DNA: TGTGCCAGCAGCCAAGGGCTAGACATTCGGTACTTC
CDR3 protein: CASSQGLDIRYF

D gene: NA
clone size: many
V gene: TRBV6-5
J gene: TRBJ2-2
CDR3 DNA: TGTGCCAGCAGGCGGGACACCGGGGAGCTGTTTTTT
CDR3 protein: CASRRDTGELFF

D gene: NA
clone size: many
V gene: TRBV2
J gene: TRBJ2-5
CDR3 DNA: TGTGCCAGCAGTGATTCGCGGATGTACCAAGAGACCCAGTACTTC
CDR3 protein: CASSDSRMYQETQYF

D gene: NA
clone size: NA
V gene: TRBV11-1
J gene: TRBJ1-1
CDR3 DNA: TGTGCCAGCAGCCCTCTCCGGGGGGGGTACACTGAAGCTTTCTTT
CDR3 protein: CASSPLRGGYTEAFF

D gene: TRBD1
clone size: many
V gene: TRBV14
J gene: TRBJ2-5
CDR3 DNA: TGTGCCAGCAGCCAAGTACGTTGGGACAGCTCCCAAGAGACCCAGTACTTC
CDR3 protein: CASSQVRWDSSQETQYF

D gene: NA
clone size: many
V gene: TRBV5-1
J gene: TRBJ2-5
CDR3 DNA: TGCGCCAGCAGCCCTCCGACAGCGACACAAGAGACCCAGTACTTC
CDR3 protein: CASSPPTATQETQYF

D gene: TRBD2
clone size: many
V gene: TRBV2
J gene: TRBJ2-5
CDR3 DNA: TGTGCCAGCAACCGGGGATTAGCGGGGGGGCGAGAGACCCAGTACTTC
CDR3 protein: CASNRGLAGGRETQYF

D gene: TRBD1
clone size: few
V gene: TRBV28
J gene: TRBJ2-2
CDR3 DNA: TGTGCCAGCAGTACAGGGGGCTGGGCGAACACCGGGGAGCTGTTTTTT
CDR3 protein: CASSTGGWANTGELFF

D gene: NA
clone size: many
V gene: TRBV20-1
J gene: TRBJ2-5
CDR3 DNA: TGCAGTGCTAGAGACCTCGCAGGCCAACTAAGAGAGACCCAGTACTTC
CDR3 protein: CSARDLAGQLRETQYF

D gene: TRBD1
clone size: many
V gene: TRBV15
J gene: TRBJ1-2
CDR3 DNA: TGTGCCACCAGCAGCCGGGACAGGGGTAGAGGCGGCTACACCTTC
CDR3 protein: CATSSRDRGRGGYTF

D gene: NA
clone size: many
V gene: TRBV30
J gene: TRBJ1-1
CDR3 DNA: TGTGCCTGGAGTCGGGGCATGAACACTGAAGCTTTCTTT
CDR3 protein: CAWSRGMNTEAFF

D gene: NA
clone size: NA
V gene: TRBV13
J gene: TRBJ2-7
CDR3 DNA: TGTGCCAGCAGCTCCGCCTGGGGCACCCCCTACGAGCAGTACTTC
CDR3 protein: CASSSAWGTPYEQYF

D gene: NA
clone size: many
V gene: TRBV12-3/TRBV12-4
J gene: TRBJ2-7
CDR3 DNA: TGTGCCAGCACCGCGGACAGATCCTACGAGCAGTACTTC
CDR3 protein: CASTADRSYEQYF

D gene: TRBD1
clone size: NA
V gene: TRBV12-3/TRBV12-4
J gene: TRBJ1-2
CDR3 DNA: TGTGCCAGCAGCCTGCAGGGGGCGGAAGGCTACACCTTC
CDR3 protein: CASSLQGAEGYTF

D gene: NA
clone size: NA
V gene: TRBV10-3
J gene: TRBJ2-7
CDR3 DNA: TGTGCCATCAGTTCCGGCTTTTTATGGGAGCAGTACTTC
CDR3 protein: CAISSGFLWEQYF

D gene: NA
clone size: few
V gene: TRBV5-1
J gene: TRBJ2-2
CDR3 DNA: TGCGCCAGCAGCTTAGCCGGCGGGGCCGGGGAGCTGTTTTTT
CDR3 protein: CASSLAGGAGELFF

D gene: NA
clone size: NA
V gene: TRBV11-1
J gene: TRBJ2-2
CDR3 DNA: TGTGCCAGCAGCCTTCTGAGGGGTGCGAACACCGGGGAGCTGTTTTTT
CDR3 protein: CASSLLRGANTGELFF

D gene: NA
clone size: many
V gene: TRBV19
J gene: TRBJ1-5
CDR3 DNA: TGTGCCAGTAGGGCACTTAGCAATCAGCCCCAGCATTTT
CDR3 protein: CASRALSNQPQHF

D gene: NA
clone size: NA
V gene: TRBV12-3/TRBV12-4
J gene: TRBJ1-5
CDR3 DNA: TGTGCCAGCAGTTTTCGGCAATATAGCAATCAGCCCCAGCATTTT
CDR3 protein: CASSFRQYSNQPQHF

D gene: NA
clone size: many
V gene: TRBV29-1
J gene: TRBJ1-1
CDR3 DNA: TGCAGCGTTGTCGATTCCACGCAAGCTTTCTTT
CDR3 protein: CSVVDSTQAFF

D gene: NA
clone size: NA
V gene: TRBV6-2/TRBV6-3
J gene: TRBJ1-1
CDR3 DNA: TGTGCCAGCAGTTACTCAAGGAGGCGGTTAAGGGAGATTGAAGCTTTCTTT
CDR3 protein: CASSYSRRRLREIEAFF

D gene: NA
clone size: NA
V gene: TRBV2
J gene: TRBJ2-7
CDR3 DNA: TGTGCCAGCAGTAGGGAGGCCCCAAGGTGCGAGCAGTGCTTC
CDR3 protein: CASSREAPRCEQCF

D gene: NA
clone size: many
V gene: TRBV5-1
J gene: TRBJ2-7
CDR3 DNA: TGCGCCAGCAACTTAGCGACCCGCGGTGACTACGAGCAGTACTTC
CDR3 protein: CASNLATRGDYEQYF

D gene: TRBD2
clone size: many
V gene: TRBV6-5
J gene: TRBJ2-5
CDR3 DNA: TGTGCCAGCAGTTACTCAACTAGCGACCAAGAGACCCAGTACTTC
CDR3 protein: CASSYSTSDQETQYF

D gene: NA
clone size: many
V gene: TRBV2
J gene: TRBJ1-5
CDR3 DNA: TGTGCCAGCAGATCGGACAGACCCCAGCCCCAGCATTTT
CDR3 protein: CASRSDRPQPQHF

D gene: NA
clone size: NA
V gene: TRBV12-3/TRBV12-4
J gene: TRBJ1-2
CDR3 DNA: TGTGCCAGCAGTCCGACCCGAACTAACTATGGCTACACCTTC
CDR3 protein: CASSPTRTNYGYTF

D gene: NA
clone size: many
V gene: TRBV28
J gene: TRBJ2-7
CDR3 DNA: TGTGCCGTAGGGAACTCCTACGAGCAGTACTTC
CDR3 protein: CAVGNSYEQYF

D gene: NA
clone size: many
V gene: TRBV12-3/TRBV12-4
J gene: TRBJ1-1
CDR3 DNA: TGTGCCAGCAGTGGGGGACAGAACACTGAAGCTTTCTTT
CDR3 protein: CASSGGQNTEAFF

D gene: NA
clone size: many
V gene: TRBV19
J gene: TRBJ1-5
CDR3 DNA: TGTGCCAGTAGTAAGGGGATGCCTTATAGCAATCAGCCCCAGCATTTT
CDR3 protein: CASSKGMPYSNQPQHF